A single sample gave rise to the 16 T cell receptor beta chains below, sequenced in a study of CD8 T cells in ankylosing spondylitis. TCRdb re-called the 5' RACE reads through MiXCR, storing one row per CDR3 protein. Here the sample spans roughly 180,000 distinct CDR3 sequences, around a tenth being singletons. The specimen was blood, either unsorted or a sorted T cell fraction (not recorded which). All receptors derive from a female donor with ankylosing spondylitis or in good health (not recorded which).

This clonotype was found many times. The DNA for the CDR3 is TGTGGCTCCGGGACCTCCCCCTACGAGCAGTACTTC. It yields the protein CGSGTSPYEQYF. This chain joins TRBV12-3 or TRBV12-4 and TRBJ2-7; perhaps D is TRBD1 or TRBD2 (5 bases each). The CDR3 runs to 12 residues.

The V and J genes are TRBV6-2 or TRBV6-3 and TRBJ2-1; 9 bases fit TRBD2. Germline lookup yields CDR1 MNHEY and CDR2 SVGEGT. This CDR3 region has 17 residues. V trimming: 0 bases; J trimming: 2 bases; junction bases outside the gene matches: 5. The CDR3 reads CASSYSGSGGTYNEQFF. DNA of the CDR3: TGTGCCAGCAGTTACTCGGGTAGCGGGGGAACCTACAATGAGCAGTTCTTC.

This clonotype was seen only a few times. In DNA form, the CDR3 reads TGTGCCAGCAGCGACCGGGACAGGGTAGACGAGCAGTACTTC. Its protein is CASSDRDRVDEQYF. The chain links TRBV13 to TRBJ2-7, with 9 bases aligning to TRBD1. V lost 5 bases and J lost 5; bases outside the gene matches: 7. Germline values: CDR1 PRHDT, CDR2 FYEKMQ (reference sequence). The CDR3 is made up of 14 amino acids.

This clonotype was picked up a small number of times. CDR3 sequence reads: CSARGPAGLADEQYF. CDR3 nucleotides: TGCAGTGCTAGAGGGCCAGCGGGATTGGCTGACGAGCAGTACTTC. The rearrangement joins TRBV20-1 to TRBJ2-7, with 7 nucleotides matching TRBD2. Germline V gene lookup returns CDR1 DFQATT and CDR2 SNEGSKA (reference sequence). V lost 1 base to trimming and J lost 5 bases; unmatched junction nucleotides: 11. CDR3 size: 15 residues.

The V call is TRBV30, the J call TRBJ2-1; D is unresolved. Germline CDR1 is GTSNPN and CDR2 is SVGIG (reference sequence). This CDR3 is 13 amino acids long. The V end was cut by 6 bases, the J end by 0 bases, with 9 bases between. The CDR3 sequence is CACILSSYNEQFF. CDR3 nucleotide sequence: TGTGCCTGCATTCTCAGCTCCTACAATGAGCAGTTCTTC.

The sample holds many counts of this clonotype. The chain couples TRBV29-1 to TRBJ2-7; TRBD1 matches 8 bases. This CDR3 has 12 amino acids. Looked up from germline, CDR1 is SQVTM and CDR2 is ANQGSEA. Trimming at V came to 3 bases and at J to 2 bases, leaving 0 bases not matched to a gene. CDR3 sequence: CSVEGQAYEQYF. The CDR3 DNA sequence: TGCAGCGTTGAGGGACAGGCCTACGAGCAGTACTTC.

This clonotype was detected ten times or more. The chain is built from TRBV29-1 and TRBJ2-5; no definite D call. There are 13 residues in the CDR3. V lost 0 bases and J lost 2, with 7 bases in between. Per germline, CDR1 SQVTM and CDR2 ANQGSEA. The CDR3 nucleotides are TGCAGCGTTGAAGATCGCAGACAAGAGACCCAGTACTTC. Amino acid sequence: CSVEDRRQETQYF.

This clonotype was counted many times. The V gene is TRBV29-1, the J gene TRBJ2-7, with 9 bases matching TRBD1. Germline lookup yields CDR1 SQVTM and CDR2 ANQGSEA. This CDR3 has 12 amino acids. With V trimmed by 5 bases and J by 3 bases, 2 bases remained unmatched. CDR3 DNA sequence: TGCAGCGTTAGGGACAGGGACTACGAGCAGTACTTC. It codes for CSVRDRDYEQYF.

The V call is TRBV6-2 or TRBV6-3, the J call TRBJ2-1; D is tentatively TRBD1 or TRBD2 (5 bases each). Per germline, CDR1 MNHEY and CDR2 SVGEGT. Trimming shortened V by 10 bases and J by 7 bases, and 26 bases separated the two germline ends. The CDR3 contains 16 residues. The CDR3, as DNA: TGTGCCAAAACGACGTGTACCGCGCCGGGACCTAATGAGCAGTTCTTC. It translates to CAKTTCTAPGPNEQFF.

The rearrangement joins TRBV6-1 to TRBJ2-7, with a weak D call TRBD1 (6 bases). Trimming left V 8 bases short and J 3 bases short, with 11 bases between. The CDR3 sequence is 12 residues long. From germline, CDR1 is MNHNS and CDR2 SASEGT. CDR3 in DNA: TGTGCCAGCGGCGAGGACAGCTACGAGCAGTACTTC. It is translated as CASGEDSYEQYF.

This clonotype was counted ten times or more. V is TRBV7-9 and J is TRBJ1-1; no definite D call. Deletions cut 5 bases from V and 2 bases from J, with 9 bases between. The length of the CDR3 is 13 residues. Germline V lookup: CDR1 SEHNR, CDR2 FQNEAQ (reference sequence). The CDR3 loop is CASSPPGNTEAFF. CDR3 DNA: TGTGCCAGCAGCCCCCCGGGCAACACTGAAGCTTTCTTT.

V usage is TRBV11-2 and J usage is TRBJ2-7; 15 positions match TRBD2. CDR3 size: 21 residues. From germline, CDR1 is SGHAT and CDR2 FQNNGV. Unmatched junction bases numbered 24, after V lost 7 bases and J lost 5 bases. The CDR3 protein is CASTFHAGTSGRSRLLDEQYF. CDR3 nucleotide sequence: TGTGCCAGCACCTTCCATGCCGGGACTAGCGGGAGGTCCCGCCTTTTGGACGAGCAGTACTTC.

The chain has TRBV7-2 and TRBJ2-3; D remains ambiguous. Deletions cut 2 bases from V and 6 bases from J, with 3 bases between. This CDR3 contains 11 residues. Per germline, CDR1 SGHTA and CDR2 FQGNSA. CDR3 sequence: CASSLPDTQYF. The CDR3 DNA follows: TGTGCCAGCAGCTTACCTGATACGCAGTATTTT.

The V and J genes are TRBV14 and TRBJ1-6; perhaps TRBD1 as D (5 bases). V was trimmed by 6 bases and J by 7 bases, leaving 13 bases between them. The CDR3 contains 14 residues. CDR1 and CDR2 from the germline V gene are SGHDN and FVKESK. The CDR3 sequence: CASRRSPGNSPLHF. The CDR3 nucleotides are TGTGCCAGCAGACGAAGCCCAGGGAATTCACCCCTCCACTTT.

In this sample, this clonotype turned up a few times. The chain couples TRBV27 to TRBJ1-1; tentative D call: TRBD1 (5 bases). Germline loops: CDR1 MNHEY, CDR2 SMNVEV (reference sequence). The CDR3 is 14 amino acids. V was pared by 5 bases and J by 1 base, with 11 bases between. CDR3 sequence (DNA): TGTGCCAGCAGTGAAGGTGGGACGAACACTGAAGCTTTCTTT. Its translation: CASSEGGTNTEAFF.

The V and J genes are TRBV28 and TRBJ2-7; TRBD1 matches at 8 bases. The V and J ends lost 6 bases and 5 bases, in that order; junction bases with no gene match: 6. CDR1 is MDHEN, CDR2 SYDVKM, per germline. This CDR3 region has 13 residues. The CDR3 nucleotides read TGTGCCAGCAGCCCAGGGGGCAGGAACGAGCAGTACTTC. This encodes CASSPGGRNEQYF.